This is a list of T cell receptor beta chains from one sample in a study of blood T cells in healthy people across ages. TCRdb itself ran the 5' RACE reads through MiXCR, one entry per CDR3 protein. The table records about 580,000 distinct CDR3 sequences, around 50% of them present only once. Sequencing was performed on blood. These TCRs come from an older man in good health. CDR3s include the opening cysteine and the closing phenylalanine or tryptophan. The order of the fields is D gene, J gene, V gene, clone size, CDR3 DNA, CDR3 protein. A D gene is named only where the DNA matches it firmly. Only some rows state a clone size, as once, few, many or a class for expanded clones.

D: .
J: TRBJ2-5
V: TRBV15
size: once
DNA: TGTGCCACCAGCAGAGATCTTCGAGAGGCCCAGTACTTC
CDR3: CATSRDLREAQYF

D: TRBD1
J: TRBJ2-5
V: TRBV9
size: .
DNA: TGTGCCAGCAGCGTAACGCCACAGGGGACGGAGACCCAGTACTTC
CDR3: CASSVTPQGTETQYF

D: TRBD2
J: TRBJ2-3
V: TRBV7-6
size: once
DNA: TGTGCCAGCAGCCGGTTCGAGACTAGCGGGGGGCGCACAGATACGCAGTATTTT
CDR3: CASSRFETSGGRTDTQYF

D: TRBD2
J: TRBJ2-1
V: TRBV7-3
size: .
DNA: TGTGCCAGCAGCTTCGTTATTAGCGGGATTGATGAGCAGTTCTTC
CDR3: CASSFVISGIDEQFF

D: .
J: TRBJ2-3
V: TRBV20-1
size: .
DNA: TGCAGTGCGGTGGAGTTGGCAGATACGCAGTATTTT
CDR3: CSAVELADTQYF

D: .
J: TRBJ2-3
V: TRBV7-3
size: .
DNA: TGTGCCAGCAGTTTTAACACAGGTACGCAGTATTTT
CDR3: CASSFNTGTQYF

D: .
J: TRBJ2-5
V: TRBV25-1
size: once
DNA: TGTGCCAGCCGACAGGAAGCAGAGACCCAGTACTTC
CDR3: CASRQEAETQYF

D: TRBD2
J: TRBJ2-5
V: TRBV6-2/TRBV6-3
size: .
DNA: TGTGCCAGCTCCACACCGGGCAGCGGGAGAGAGACCCAGTACTTC
CDR3: CASSTPGSGRETQYF

D: .
J: TRBJ2-7
V: TRBV6-6
size: few
DNA: TGTGCCAGCAGTTACCAAAGGGTTGGGTTCTACAATGAGCAGTACTTC
CDR3: CASSYQRVGFYNEQYF

D: .
J: TRBJ1-2
V: TRBV29-1
size: many
DNA: TGCAGCGTTGAAGAGTGGGGCGATGGCTACACCTTC
CDR3: CSVEEWGDGYTF

D: .
J: TRBJ2-3
V: TRBV7-2
size: .
DNA: TGTGCCAGCAGCTTCAGGGCAGCCTCCACAGATACGCAGTATTTT
CDR3: CASSFRAASTDTQYF

D: .
J: TRBJ1-2
V: TRBV7-2
size: .
DNA: TGTGCCAGCAGCCCTGCTTGGGCCAGGGGAGCTGATGGCTACACCTTC
CDR3: CASSPAWARGADGYTF

D: TRBD1
J: TRBJ2-3
V: TRBV2
size: .
DNA: TGTGCCAGCAGGAGGACAGGGACCACAGATACGCAGTATTTT
CDR3: CASRRTGTTDTQYF

D: .
J: TRBJ1-3
V: TRBV6-2/TRBV6-3
size: .
DNA: TGTGCCAGCAGTCCAGCACGCTCTGGAAACACCATATATTTT
CDR3: CASSPARSGNTIYF

D: .
J: TRBJ1-1
V: TRBV5-1
size: few
DNA: TGCGCCAGCAGCTTAGGAGGGGTCGCTGAAGCTTTCTTT
CDR3: CASSLGGVAEAFF

D: .
J: TRBJ1-6
V: TRBV5-1
size: .
DNA: TGCGCCAGCAGCGGAGGGGACCGTTCACCCCTCCACTTT
CDR3: CASSGGDRSPLHF

D: TRBD1
J: TRBJ2-7
V: TRBV20-1
size: .
DNA: TGCAGTGCTAGAGTGACAGGGGCAAGCTCCTACGAGCAGTACTTC
CDR3: CSARVTGASSYEQYF

D: .
J: TRBJ2-3
V: TRBV5-5
size: few
DNA: TGTGCCAGCAGCCCGGGACTGCTGGAGAACTATGATACGCAGTATTTT
CDR3: CASSPGLLENYDTQYF

D: TRBD1
J: TRBJ2-2
V: TRBV7-3
size: once
DNA: TGTGCCAGCAGCTTGCAGGGGGCGGGAACCGGGGAGCTGTTTTTT
CDR3: CASSLQGAGTGELFF

D: TRBD1
J: TRBJ2-7
V: TRBV7-6
size: few
DNA: TGTGCCAGCAGCTTAGCGGGACAGGCCCCCTACGAGCAGTACTTC
CDR3: CASSLAGQAPYEQYF

D: .
J: TRBJ2-7
V: TRBV4-2
size: .
DNA: TGTGCCAGCAGCCAAGATGGGGCAGTTGACTACGAGCAGTACTTC
CDR3: CASSQDGAVDYEQYF

D: TRBD1
J: TRBJ2-7
V: TRBV6-6
size: many
DNA: TGTGCCAGCAGAAGGGACAGGGGTCCCTACGAGCAGTACTTC
CDR3: CASRRDRGPYEQYF

D: .
J: TRBJ2-2
V: TRBV27
size: .
DNA: TGTGCCAGCAGTGTTAGTTCGTTCCCCGGGGAGCTGTTTTTT
CDR3: CASSVSSFPGELFF

D: TRBD2
J: TRBJ2-7
V: TRBV7-2
size: .
DNA: TGTGCCAGCAGCTTAGCCCATGGTAGCGGGAAGAAGTACGAGCAGTACTTC
CDR3: CASSLAHGSGKKYEQYF

D: .
J: TRBJ1-2
V: TRBV5-1
size: .
DNA: TGCGCCAGCAGCTTGGCGGGTATTGGCTACACCTTC
CDR3: CASSLAGIGYTF

D: .
J: TRBJ2-1
V: TRBV18
size: .
DNA: TGTGCCAGCTCACCCGGCGGATCCTGGAGGAATGAGCAGTTCTTC
CDR3: CASSPGGSWRNEQFF

D: TRBD2
J: TRBJ2-2
V: TRBV6-5
size: many
DNA: TGTGCCAGCAGTTCGGGACTAGCCAGGGGGGAGCTGTTTTTT
CDR3: CASSSGLARGELFF

D: .
J: TRBJ1-6
V: TRBV7-9
size: .
DNA: TGTGCCAGCAGCCCCCTGTCGAAGAGCTCCTATAATTCACCCCTCCACTTT
CDR3: CASSPLSKSSYNSPLHF

D: TRBD2
J: TRBJ2-3
V: TRBV20-1
size: .
DNA: TGCAGTGCTTGGGCGGGGGGAAGCACAGATACGCAGTATTTT
CDR3: CSAWAGGSTDTQYF

D: .
J: TRBJ1-4
V: TRBV7-9
size: .
DNA: TGTGCCAGCAGCTCTGTGAAAGCCCATGAAAAACTGTTTTTT
CDR3: CASSSVKAHEKLFF

D: .
J: TRBJ1-6
V: TRBV18
size: .
DNA: TGTGCCAGCTCACCTCGGACGGAGAATTCACCCCTCCACTTT
CDR3: CASSPRTENSPLHF

D: .
J: TRBJ2-6
V: TRBV7-2
size: .
DNA: TGTGCCAGCAGGGAAACAGGGCCCACCGGGGCCAACGTCCTGACTTTC
CDR3: CASRETGPTGANVLTF

D: TRBD1
J: TRBJ1-1
V: TRBV9
size: .
DNA: TGTGCCAGCAGCTCAAGGGGACAGGGGGTCTCTAATACTGAAGCTTTCTTT
CDR3: CASSSRGQGVSNTEAFF

D: .
J: TRBJ2-3
V: TRBV11-2
size: .
DNA: TGTGCCAGCAGCACCCGGTTGTCGGGGGCGACGGACACGCAGTATTTT
CDR3: CASSTRLSGATDTQYF

D: .
J: TRBJ2-6
V: TRBV7-2
size: .
DNA: TGTGCCAGCAGCTGTTTTTACAGCTCTGGGGCCAACGTCCTGACTTTC
CDR3: CASSCFYSSGANVLTF

D: .
J: TRBJ1-2
V: TRBV7-2
size: .
DNA: TGTGCCAGCAGCCTGCAAAACCCGGGACACCCTCAGAGTGGCTACACCTTC
CDR3: CASSLQNPGHPQSGYTF

D: .
J: TRBJ2-1
V: TRBV3-1
size: once
DNA: TGTGCCAGCAGCCAAGGAGGGGGGTTCTACAATGAGCAGTTCTTC
CDR3: CASSQGGGFYNEQFF

D: .
J: TRBJ2-5
V: TRBV7-9
size: .
DNA: TGTGCCAGCAGCCCCTGGGAGGGGGCGGGAGAAGAGACCCAGTACTTC
CDR3: CASSPWEGAGEETQYF